The T cell receptor (beta chain) under discussion was sequenced for a study of control samples from healthy donors and cancer patients (dated by TCRdb to the early 2020s). The method was the immunoSEQ multiplex PCR assay. The table was pulled from immuneACCESS by TCRdb, which kept in-frame rearrangements only. Such tables lose some clones; where checked, under half of the loss comes from unresolved V genes, and the rest has no known cause. The sample yields about 98,000 clones; 79% were counted once. The top ten constitute 10% to 13% of the sample. The table lists this clone with a few counts. Its antigen target is currently unknown. No base quality values were provided; no much bigger clone lies one nucleotide off. The junction shows trimming of 1 base on V and 2 bases on J, plus 18 bases between the germline ends. The germline V gene (reference sequence) specifies GTSNPN as CDR1 and SVGIG as CDR2. The CDR3 covers 17 residues, taking in both the cysteine and the phenylalanine. This entry keeps only the CDR3 DNA: 51 bases, framed from base 1.

This sequence originates from a woman aged 25 to 39 in good health. The sequenced sample was blood. This chain joins TRBV30 to TRBJ2-1, with the D segment identity uncertain. The nucleotide sequence is given as TGTGCCTGGAGTGCCAATCCCAAGGGCAGGACCTACAATGAGCAGTTCTTC. This gives the protein CAWSANPKGRTYNEQFF.